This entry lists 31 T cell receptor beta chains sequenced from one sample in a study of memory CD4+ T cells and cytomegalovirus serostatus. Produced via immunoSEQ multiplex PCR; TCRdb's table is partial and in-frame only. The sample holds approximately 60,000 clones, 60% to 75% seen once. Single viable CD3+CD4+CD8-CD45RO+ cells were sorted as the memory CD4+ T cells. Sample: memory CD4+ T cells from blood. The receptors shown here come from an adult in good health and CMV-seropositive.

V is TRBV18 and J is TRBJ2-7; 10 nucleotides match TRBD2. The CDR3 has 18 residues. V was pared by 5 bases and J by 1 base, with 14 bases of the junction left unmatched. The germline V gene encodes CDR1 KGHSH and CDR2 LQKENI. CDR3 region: CASSSRHAGTSVSYEQYV. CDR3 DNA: TGTGCCAGCTCATCCAGACACGCCGGGACTAGCGTATCCTACGAGCAGTACGTC.

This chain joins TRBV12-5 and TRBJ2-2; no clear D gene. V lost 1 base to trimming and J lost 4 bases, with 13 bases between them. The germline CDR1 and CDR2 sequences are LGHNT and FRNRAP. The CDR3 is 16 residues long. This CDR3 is CASGLAASPATGELFF. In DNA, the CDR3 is TGTGCTAGTGGTTTGGCCGCCAGTCCTGCCACCGGGGAGCTGTTTTTT.

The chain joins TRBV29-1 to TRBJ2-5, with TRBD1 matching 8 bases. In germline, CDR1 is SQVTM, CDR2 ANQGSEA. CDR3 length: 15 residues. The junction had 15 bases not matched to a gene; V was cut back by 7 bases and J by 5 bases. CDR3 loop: CSARDRRGVPETQYF. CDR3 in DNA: TGCAGCGCTCGGGACAGGAGGGGAGTCCCGGAGACCCAGTACTTC.

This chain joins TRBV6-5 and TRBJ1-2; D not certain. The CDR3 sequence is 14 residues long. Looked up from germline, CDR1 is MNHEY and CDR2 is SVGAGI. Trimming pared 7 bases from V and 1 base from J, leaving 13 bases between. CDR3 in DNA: TGTGCCAGCATGGCGACTCAGGATAACTATGGCTACACCTTC. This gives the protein CASMATQDNYGYTF.

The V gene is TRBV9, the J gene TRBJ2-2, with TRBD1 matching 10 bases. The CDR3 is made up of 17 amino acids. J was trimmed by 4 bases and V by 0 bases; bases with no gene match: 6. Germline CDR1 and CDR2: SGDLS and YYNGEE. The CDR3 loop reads CASSVAGQGQGTGELFF. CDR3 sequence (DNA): TGTGCCAGCAGCGTAGCGGGACAGGGGCAGGGCACCGGGGAGCTGTTTTTT.

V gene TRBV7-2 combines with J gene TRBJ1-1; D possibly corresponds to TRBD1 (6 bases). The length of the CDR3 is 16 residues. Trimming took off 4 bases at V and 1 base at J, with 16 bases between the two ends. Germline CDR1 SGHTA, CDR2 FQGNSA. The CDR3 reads CASSSGAQDRNTEAFF. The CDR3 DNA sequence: TGTGCCAGCAGCTCGGGGGCTCAGGACAGGAACACTGAAGCTTTCTTT.

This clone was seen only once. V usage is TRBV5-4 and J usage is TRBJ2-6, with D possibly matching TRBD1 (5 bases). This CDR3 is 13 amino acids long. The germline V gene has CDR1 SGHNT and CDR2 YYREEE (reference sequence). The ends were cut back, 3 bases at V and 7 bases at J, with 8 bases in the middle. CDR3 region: CASSSGLANVLTF. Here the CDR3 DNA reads TGTGCCAGCAGCTCAGGGTTAGCCAACGTCCTGACTTTC. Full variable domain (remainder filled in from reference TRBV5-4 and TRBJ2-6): ETGVTQSPTHLIKTRGQQVTLRCSSQSGHNTVSWYQQALGQGPQFIFQYYREEENGRGNFPPRFSGLQFPNYSSELNVNALELDDSALYLCASSSGLANVLTFGAGSRLTVL.

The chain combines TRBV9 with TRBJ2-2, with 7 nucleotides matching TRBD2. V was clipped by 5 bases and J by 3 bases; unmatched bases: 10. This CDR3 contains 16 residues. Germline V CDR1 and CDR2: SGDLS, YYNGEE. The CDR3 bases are TGTGCCAGCAGTGCAGCGGGGACCGACTACACCGGGGAGCTGTTTTTT. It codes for CASSAAGTDYTGELFF.

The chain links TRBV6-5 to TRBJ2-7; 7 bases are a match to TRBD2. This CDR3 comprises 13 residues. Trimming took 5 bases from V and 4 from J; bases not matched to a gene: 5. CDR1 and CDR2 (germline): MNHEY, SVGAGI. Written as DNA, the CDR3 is TGTGCCAGCAGTCCCCGGGGGGAGTACGAGCAGTACGTC. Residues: CASSPRGEYEQYV.

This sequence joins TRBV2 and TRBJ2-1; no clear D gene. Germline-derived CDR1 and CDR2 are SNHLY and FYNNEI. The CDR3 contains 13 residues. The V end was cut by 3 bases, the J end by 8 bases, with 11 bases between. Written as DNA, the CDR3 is TGTGCCAGCAGTGACCCGAACGAGGATGAGCAGTTCTTC. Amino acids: CASSDPNEDEQFF.

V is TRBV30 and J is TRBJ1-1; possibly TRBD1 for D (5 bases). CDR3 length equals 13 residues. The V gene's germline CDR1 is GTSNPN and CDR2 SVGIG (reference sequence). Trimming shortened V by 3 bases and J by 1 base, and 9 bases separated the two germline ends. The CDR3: CAWSETENTEAFF. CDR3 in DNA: TGTGCCTGGAGCGAGACAGAGAACACTGAAGCTTTCTTT.

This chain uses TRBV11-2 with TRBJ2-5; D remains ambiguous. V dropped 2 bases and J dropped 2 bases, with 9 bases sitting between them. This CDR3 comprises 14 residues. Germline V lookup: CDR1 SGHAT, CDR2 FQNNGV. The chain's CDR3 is CASSLHVQQETQYF. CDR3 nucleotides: TGTGCCAGCAGCTTACATGTCCAGCAAGAGACCCAGTACTTC.

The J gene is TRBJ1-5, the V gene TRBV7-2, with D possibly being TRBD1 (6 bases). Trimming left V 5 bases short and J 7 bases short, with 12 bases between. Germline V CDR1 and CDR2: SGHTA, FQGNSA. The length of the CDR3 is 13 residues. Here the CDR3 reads CASSPRQAQPQHF. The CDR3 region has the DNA TGTGCCAGCAGCCCCCGACAGGCCCAGCCCCAGCATTTT. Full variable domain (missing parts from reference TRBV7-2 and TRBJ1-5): GAGVSQSPSNKVTEKGKDVELRCDPISGHTALYWYRQSLGQGLEFLIYFQGNSAPDKSGLPSDRFSAERTGGSVSTLTIQRTQQEDSAVYLCASSPRQAQPQHFGDGTRLSIL.

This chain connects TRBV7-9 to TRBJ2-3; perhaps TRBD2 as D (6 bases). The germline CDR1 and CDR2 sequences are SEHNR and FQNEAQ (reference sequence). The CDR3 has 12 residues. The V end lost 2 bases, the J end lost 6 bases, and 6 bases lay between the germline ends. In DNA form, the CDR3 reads TGTGCCAGCAGCTTAACTAGCGATACGCAGTATTTT. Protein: CASSLTSDTQYF.

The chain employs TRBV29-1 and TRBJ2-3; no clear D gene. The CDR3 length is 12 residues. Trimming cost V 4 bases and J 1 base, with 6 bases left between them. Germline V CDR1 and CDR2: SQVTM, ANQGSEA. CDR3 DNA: TGCAGCGTTGGGCCGGGCACAGATACGCAGTATTTT. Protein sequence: CSVGPGTDTQYF.

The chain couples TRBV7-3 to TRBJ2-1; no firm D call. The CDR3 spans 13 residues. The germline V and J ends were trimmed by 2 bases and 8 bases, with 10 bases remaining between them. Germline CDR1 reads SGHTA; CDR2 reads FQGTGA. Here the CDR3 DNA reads TGTGCCAGCAGCTTAGGTTGGGGTTATGAGCAGTTCTTC. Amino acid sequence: CASSLGWGYEQFF.

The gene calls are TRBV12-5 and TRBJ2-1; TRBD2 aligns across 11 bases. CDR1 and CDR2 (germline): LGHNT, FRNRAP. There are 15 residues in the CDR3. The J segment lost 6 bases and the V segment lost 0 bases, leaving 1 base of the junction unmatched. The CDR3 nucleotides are TGTGCTAGTGGTTTGGTACTAGCGGGAGTCAATGAGCAGTTCTTC. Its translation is CASGLVLAGVNEQFF.

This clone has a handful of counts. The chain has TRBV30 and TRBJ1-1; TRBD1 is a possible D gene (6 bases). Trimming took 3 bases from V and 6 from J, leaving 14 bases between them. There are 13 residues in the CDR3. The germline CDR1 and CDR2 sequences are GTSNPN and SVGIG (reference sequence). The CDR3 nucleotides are TGTGCCTGGAGCTGGGGGCGCGGTTCTGAAGCTTTCTTT. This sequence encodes CAWSWGRGSEAFF.

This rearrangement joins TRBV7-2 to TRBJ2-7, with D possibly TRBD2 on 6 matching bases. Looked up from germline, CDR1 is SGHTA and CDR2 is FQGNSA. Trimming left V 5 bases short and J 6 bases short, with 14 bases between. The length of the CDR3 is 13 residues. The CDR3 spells CASSRSSGLEQYF. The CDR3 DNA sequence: TGTGCCAGCAGCCGAAGTAGCGGCCTCGAGCAGTACTTC.

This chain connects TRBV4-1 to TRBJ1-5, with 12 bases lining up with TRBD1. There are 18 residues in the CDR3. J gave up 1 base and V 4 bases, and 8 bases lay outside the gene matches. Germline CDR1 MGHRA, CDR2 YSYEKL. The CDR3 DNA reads TGCGCCAGCAGCCTGGGACAGGGGGCATCGCGGAGCAATCAGCCCCAGCATTTT. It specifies CASSLGQGASRSNQPQHF.

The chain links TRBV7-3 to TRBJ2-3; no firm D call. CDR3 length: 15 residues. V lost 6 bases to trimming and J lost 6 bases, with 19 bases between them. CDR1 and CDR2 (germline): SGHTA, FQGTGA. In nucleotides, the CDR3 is TGTGCCAGCAGTTTTAACGGACGGTACGGCGATACGCAGTATTTT. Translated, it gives CASSFNGRYGDTQYF.

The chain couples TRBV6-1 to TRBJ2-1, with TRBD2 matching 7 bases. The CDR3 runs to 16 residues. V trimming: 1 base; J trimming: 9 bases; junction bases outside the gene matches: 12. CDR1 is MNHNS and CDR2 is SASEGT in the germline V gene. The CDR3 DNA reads TGTGCCAGCAGTGAAGGCACAACTGGGAGCGGGATTGAGCAGTTCTTC. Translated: CASSEGTTGSGIEQFF.

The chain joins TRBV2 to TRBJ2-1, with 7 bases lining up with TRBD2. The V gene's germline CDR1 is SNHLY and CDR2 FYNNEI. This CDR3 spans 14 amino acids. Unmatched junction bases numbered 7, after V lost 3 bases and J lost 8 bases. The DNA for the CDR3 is TGTGCCAGCAGTGAGACTAGCTGGGGGGATGAGCAGTTCTTC. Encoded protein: CASSETSWGDEQFF.

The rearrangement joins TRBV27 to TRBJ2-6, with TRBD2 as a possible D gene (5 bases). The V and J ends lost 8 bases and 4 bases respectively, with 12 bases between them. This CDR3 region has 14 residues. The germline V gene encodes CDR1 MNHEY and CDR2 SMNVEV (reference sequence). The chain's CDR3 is CASRRTGGANVLTF. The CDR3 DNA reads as TGTGCCAGCCGACGGACGGGAGGGGCCAACGTCCTGACTTTC.

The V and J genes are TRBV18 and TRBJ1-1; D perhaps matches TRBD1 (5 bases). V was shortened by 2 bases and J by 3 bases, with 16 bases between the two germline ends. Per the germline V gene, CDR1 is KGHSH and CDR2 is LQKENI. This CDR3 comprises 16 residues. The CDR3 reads CASSPSTGGGDTEAFF. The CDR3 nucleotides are TGTGCCAGCTCACCATCAACCGGGGGTGGGGACACTGAAGCTTTCTTT.

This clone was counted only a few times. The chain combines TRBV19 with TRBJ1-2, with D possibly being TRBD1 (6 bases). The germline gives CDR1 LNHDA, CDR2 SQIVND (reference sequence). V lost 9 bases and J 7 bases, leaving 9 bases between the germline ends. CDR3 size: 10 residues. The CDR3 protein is CASRGGGYTF. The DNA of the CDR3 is TGTGCCAGCAGGGGTGGTGGCTACACCTTC.

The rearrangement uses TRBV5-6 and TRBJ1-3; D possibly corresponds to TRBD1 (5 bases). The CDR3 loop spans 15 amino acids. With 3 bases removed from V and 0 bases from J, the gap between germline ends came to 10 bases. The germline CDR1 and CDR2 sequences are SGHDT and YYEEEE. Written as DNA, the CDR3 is TGTGCCAGCAGCTCGACAGACAACTCTGGAAACACCATATATTTT. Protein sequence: CASSSTDNSGNTIYF.

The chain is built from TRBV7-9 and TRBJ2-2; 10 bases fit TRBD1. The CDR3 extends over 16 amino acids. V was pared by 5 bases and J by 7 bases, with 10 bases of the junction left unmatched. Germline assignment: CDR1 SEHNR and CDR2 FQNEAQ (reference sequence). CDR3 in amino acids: CASSAPGQGYIGELFF. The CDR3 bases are TGTGCCAGCAGCGCGCCGGGACAGGGGTACATCGGGGAGCTGTTTTTT.

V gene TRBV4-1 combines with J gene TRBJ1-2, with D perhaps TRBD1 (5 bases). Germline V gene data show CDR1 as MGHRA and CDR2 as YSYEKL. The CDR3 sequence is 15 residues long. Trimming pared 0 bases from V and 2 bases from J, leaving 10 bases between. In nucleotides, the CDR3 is TGCGCCAGCAGCCAAGAGTCCGGGGCGAACTATGGCTACACCTTC. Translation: CASSQESGANYGYTF.

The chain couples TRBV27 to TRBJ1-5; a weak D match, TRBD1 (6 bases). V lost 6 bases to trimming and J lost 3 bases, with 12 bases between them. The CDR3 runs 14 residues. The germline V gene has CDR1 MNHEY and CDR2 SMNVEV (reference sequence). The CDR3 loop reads CASSRGDNNQPQHF. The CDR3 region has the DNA TGTGCCAGCAGCAGAGGGGACAACAATCAGCCCCAGCATTTT.

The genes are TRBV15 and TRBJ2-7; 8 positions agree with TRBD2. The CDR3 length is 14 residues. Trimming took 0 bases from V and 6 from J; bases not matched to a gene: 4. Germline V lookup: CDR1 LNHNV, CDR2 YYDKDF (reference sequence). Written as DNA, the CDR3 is TGTGCCACCAGCAGAGACAGGCGGGAGGTCGAGCAGTACTTC. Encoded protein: CATSRDRREVEQYF.